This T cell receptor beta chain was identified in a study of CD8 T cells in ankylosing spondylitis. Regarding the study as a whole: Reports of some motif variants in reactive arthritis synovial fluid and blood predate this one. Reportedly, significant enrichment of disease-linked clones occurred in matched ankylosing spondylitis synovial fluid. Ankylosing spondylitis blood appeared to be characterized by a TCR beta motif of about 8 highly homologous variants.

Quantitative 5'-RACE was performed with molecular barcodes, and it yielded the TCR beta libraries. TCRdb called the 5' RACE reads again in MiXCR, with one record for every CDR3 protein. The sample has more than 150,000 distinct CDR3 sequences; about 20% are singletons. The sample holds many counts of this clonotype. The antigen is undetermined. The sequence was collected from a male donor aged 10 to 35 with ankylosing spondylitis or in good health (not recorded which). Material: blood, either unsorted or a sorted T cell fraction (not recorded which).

This CDR3 reads CASSLHNPDRGHREKLFF. DNA of the CDR3: TGTGCCAGCAGCCTACATAACCCCGACAGGGGGCATCGTGAAAAACTGTTTTTT. The V gene is TRBV21-1, the J gene TRBJ1-4; TRBD1 reflects the table's D call only, with no check against the DNA. TRBV21-1 is a pseudogene. The CDR3 covers 18 residues.